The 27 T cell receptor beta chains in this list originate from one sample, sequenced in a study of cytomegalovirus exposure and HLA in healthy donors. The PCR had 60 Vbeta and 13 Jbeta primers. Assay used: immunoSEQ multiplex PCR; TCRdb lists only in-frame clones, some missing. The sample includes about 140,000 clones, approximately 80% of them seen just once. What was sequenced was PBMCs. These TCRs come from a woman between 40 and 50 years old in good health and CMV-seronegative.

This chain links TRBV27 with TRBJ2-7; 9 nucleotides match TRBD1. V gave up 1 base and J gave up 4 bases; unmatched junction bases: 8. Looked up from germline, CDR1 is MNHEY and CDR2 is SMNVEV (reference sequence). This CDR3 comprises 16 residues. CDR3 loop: CASSLFPDRGPYEQYF. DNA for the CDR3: TGTGCCAGCAGTTTATTCCCGGACAGGGGTCCGTACGAGCAGTACTTC.

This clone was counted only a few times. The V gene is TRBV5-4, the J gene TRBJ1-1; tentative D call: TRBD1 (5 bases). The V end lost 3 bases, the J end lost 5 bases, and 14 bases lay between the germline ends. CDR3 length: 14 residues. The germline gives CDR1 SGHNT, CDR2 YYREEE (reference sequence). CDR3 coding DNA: TGTGCCAGCAGCTGGGGGGGGGAGGTAACTGAAGCTTTCTTT. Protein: CASSWGGEVTEAFF.

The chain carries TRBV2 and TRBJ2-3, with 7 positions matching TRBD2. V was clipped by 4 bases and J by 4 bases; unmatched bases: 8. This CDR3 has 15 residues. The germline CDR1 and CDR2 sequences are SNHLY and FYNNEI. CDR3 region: CASSALGGGADTQYF. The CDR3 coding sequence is TGTGCCAGCAGTGCGTTGGGGGGGGGAGCAGATACGCAGTATTTT.

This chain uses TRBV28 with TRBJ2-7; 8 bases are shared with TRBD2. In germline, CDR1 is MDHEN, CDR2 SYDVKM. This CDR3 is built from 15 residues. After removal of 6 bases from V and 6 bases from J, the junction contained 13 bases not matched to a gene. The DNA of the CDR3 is TGTGCCAGCAGCCTACTTAGCGGGGCCCTCCTCGAGCAGTACTTC. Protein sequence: CASSLLSGALLEQYF.

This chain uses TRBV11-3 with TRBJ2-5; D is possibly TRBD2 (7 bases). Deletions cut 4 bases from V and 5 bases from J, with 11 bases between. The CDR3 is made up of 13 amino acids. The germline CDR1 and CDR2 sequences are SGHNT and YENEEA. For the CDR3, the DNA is TGTGCCAGCAGCTGGCGGGGGCCGGAGACCCAGTACTTC. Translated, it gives CASSWRGPETQYF.

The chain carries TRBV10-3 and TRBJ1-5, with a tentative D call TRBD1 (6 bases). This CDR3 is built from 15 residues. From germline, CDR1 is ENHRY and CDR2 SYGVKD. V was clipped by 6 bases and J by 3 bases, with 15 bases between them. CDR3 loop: CAISPDRTNNQPQHF. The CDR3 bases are TGTGCCATCAGCCCCGACAGGACGAACAATCAGCCCCAGCATTTT.

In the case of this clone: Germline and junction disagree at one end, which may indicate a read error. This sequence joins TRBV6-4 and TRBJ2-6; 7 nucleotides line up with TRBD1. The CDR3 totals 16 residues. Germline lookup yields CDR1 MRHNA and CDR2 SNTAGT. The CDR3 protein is CASSDGTGDGANGLTF. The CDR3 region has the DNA TGTGCCAGCAGTGACGGCACAGGGGACGGGGCCAACGGCCTGACTTTC.

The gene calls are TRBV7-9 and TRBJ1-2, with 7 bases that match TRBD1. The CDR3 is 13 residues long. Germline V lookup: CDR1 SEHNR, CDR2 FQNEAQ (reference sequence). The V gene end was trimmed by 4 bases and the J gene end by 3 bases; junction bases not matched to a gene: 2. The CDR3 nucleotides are TGTGCCAGCAGCTCACAGGGGTACTATGGCTACACCTTC. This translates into CASSSQGYYGYTF.

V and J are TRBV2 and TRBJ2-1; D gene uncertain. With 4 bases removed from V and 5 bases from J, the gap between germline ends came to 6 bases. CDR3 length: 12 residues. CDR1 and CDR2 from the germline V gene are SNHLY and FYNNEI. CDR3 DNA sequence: TGTGCCAGCAGTGTGAGTAACAATGAGCAGTTCTTC. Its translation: CASSVSNNEQFF.

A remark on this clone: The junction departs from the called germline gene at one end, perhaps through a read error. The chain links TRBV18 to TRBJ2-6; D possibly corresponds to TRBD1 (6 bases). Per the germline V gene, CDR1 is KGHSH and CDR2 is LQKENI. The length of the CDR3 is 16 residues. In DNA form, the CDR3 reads TGTGCCAGCTCACCCCTACAGGGTTCCGGGGCCAACGGCCTGACTTTC. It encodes CASSPLQGSGANGLTF.

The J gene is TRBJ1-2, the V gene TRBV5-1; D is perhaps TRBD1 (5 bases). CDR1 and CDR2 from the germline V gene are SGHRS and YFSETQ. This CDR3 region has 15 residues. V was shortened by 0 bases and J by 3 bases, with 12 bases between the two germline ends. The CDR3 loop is CASSLGGGEDYGYTF. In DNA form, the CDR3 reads TGCGCCAGCAGCTTGGGTGGGGGGGAAGACTATGGCTACACCTTC.

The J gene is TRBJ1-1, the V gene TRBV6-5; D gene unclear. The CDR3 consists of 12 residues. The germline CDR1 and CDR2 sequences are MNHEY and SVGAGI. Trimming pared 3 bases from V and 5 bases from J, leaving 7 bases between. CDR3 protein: CASSYTGTEAFF. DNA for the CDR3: TGTGCCAGCAGTTATACGGGGACTGAAGCTTTCTTT.

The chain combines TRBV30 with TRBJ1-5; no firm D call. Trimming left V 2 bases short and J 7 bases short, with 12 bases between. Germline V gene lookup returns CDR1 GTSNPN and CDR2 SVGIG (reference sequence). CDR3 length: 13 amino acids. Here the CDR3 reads CAWSIQEKQPQHF. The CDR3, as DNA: TGTGCCTGGAGTATCCAGGAAAAGCAGCCCCAGCATTTT.

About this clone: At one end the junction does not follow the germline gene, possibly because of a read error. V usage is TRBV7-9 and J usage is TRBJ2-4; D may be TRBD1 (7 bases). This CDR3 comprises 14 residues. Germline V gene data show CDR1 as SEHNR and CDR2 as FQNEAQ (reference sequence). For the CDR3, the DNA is TGTGCCATACAAAACAGGGGAGGCAAAAACAGTCAGTACTTC. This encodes CAIQNRGGKNSQYF.

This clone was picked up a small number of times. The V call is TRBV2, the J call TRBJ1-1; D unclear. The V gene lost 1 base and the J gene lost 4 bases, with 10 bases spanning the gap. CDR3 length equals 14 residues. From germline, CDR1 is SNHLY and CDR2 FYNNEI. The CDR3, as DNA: TGTGCCAGCAGTGAAGTTCCCCGGGGCACTGAAGCTTTCTTT. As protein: CASSEVPRGTEAFF.

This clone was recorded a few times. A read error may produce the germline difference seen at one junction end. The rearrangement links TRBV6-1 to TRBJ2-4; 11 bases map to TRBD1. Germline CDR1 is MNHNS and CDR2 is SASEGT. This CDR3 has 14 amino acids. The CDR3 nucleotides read TGTGCCAGCGTGGACAGGGGGCTGGAAAACAGTCAGTACTTC. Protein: CASVDRGLENSQYF.

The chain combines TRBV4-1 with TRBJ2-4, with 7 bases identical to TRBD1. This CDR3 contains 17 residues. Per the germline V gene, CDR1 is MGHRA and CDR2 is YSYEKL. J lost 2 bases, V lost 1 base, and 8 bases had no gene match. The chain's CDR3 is CASSQGPQGTTKNIQYF. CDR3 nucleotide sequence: TGCGCCAGCAGCCAAGGTCCACAGGGGACCACCAAAAACATTCAGTACTTC.

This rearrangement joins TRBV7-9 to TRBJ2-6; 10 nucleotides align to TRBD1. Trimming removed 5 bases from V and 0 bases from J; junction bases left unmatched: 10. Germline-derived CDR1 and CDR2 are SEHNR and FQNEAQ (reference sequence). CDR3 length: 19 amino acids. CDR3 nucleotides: TGTGCCAGCAGCCCCGAATCCGGGACAGGGGCCTCTGGGGCCAACGTCCTGACTTTC. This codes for CASSPESGTGASGANVLTF. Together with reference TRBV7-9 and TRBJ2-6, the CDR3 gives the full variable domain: DTGVSQNPRHKITKRGQNVTFRCDPISEHNRLYWYRQTLGQGPEFLTYFQNEAQLEKSRLLSDRFSAERPKGSFSTLEIQRTEQGDSAMYLCASSPESGTGASGANVLTFGAGSRLTVL.

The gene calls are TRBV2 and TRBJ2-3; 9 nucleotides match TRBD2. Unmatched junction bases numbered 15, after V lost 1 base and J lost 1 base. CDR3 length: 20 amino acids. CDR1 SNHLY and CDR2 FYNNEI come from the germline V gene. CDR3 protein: CASSEGPASGATRGTDTQYF. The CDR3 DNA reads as TGTGCCAGCAGTGAAGGGCCCGCTAGCGGGGCCACTCGGGGCACAGATACGCAGTATTTT.

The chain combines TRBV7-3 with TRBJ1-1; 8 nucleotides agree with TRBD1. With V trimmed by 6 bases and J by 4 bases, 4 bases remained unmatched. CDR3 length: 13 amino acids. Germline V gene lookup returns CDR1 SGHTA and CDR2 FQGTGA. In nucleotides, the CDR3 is TGTGCCAGCAGACCTACAGGGGGCACTGAAGCTTTCTTT. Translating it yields CASRPTGGTEAFF.

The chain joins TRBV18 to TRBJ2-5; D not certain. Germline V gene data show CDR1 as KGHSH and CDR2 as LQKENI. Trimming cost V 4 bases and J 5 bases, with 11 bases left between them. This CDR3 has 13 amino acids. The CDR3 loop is CASSRPPNETQYF. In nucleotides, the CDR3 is TGTGCCAGCTCACGACCCCCTAACGAGACCCAGTACTTC. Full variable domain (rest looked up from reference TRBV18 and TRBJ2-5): NAGVMQNPRHLVRRRGQEARLRCSPMKGHSHVYWYRQLPEEGLKFMVYLQKENIIDESGMPKERFSAEFPKEGPSILRIQQVVRGDSAAYFCASSRPPNETQYFGPGTRLLVL.

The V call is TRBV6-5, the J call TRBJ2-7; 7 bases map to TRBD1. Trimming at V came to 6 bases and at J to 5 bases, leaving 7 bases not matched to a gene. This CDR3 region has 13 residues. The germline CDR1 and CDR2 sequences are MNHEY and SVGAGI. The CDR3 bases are TGTGCCAGCAGGAAACAGGGGTTCCACGAGCAGTACTTC. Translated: CASRKQGFHEQYF.

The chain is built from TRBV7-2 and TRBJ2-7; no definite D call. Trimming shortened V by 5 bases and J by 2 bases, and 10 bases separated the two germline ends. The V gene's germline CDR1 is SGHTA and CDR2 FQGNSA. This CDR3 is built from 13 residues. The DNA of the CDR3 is TGTGCCAGCAGCCCCCGGAGCCCCTACGAGCAGTACTTC. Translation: CASSPRSPYEQYF.

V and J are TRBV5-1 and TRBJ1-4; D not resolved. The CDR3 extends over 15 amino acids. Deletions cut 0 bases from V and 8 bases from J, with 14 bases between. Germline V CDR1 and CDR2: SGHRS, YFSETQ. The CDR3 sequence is CASSLADGDSEKLFF. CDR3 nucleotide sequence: TGCGCCAGCAGCTTGGCGGACGGGGATTCGGAAAAACTGTTTTTT.

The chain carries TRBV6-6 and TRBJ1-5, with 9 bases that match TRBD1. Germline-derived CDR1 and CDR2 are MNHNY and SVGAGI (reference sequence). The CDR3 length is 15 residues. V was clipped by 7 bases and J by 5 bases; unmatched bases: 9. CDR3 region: CASKEPGQGYQPQHF. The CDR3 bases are TGTGCCAGCAAAGAGCCGGGACAGGGTTATCAGCCCCAGCATTTT.

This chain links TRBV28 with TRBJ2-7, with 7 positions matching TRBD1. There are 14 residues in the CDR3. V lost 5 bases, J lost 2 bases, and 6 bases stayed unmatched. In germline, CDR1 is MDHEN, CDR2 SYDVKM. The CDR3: CASSDGTEPYEQYF. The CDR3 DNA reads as TGTGCCAGCAGTGACGGGACAGAACCCTACGAGCAGTACTTC.

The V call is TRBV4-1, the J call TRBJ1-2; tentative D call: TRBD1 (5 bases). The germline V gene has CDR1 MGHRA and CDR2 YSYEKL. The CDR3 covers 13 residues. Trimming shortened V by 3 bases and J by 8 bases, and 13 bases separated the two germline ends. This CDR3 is CASSHRDREGYTF. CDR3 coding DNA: TGCGCCAGCAGCCATCGAGACAGAGAGGGCTACACCTTC.